This passage covers 18 T cell receptor beta chains from one sample sequenced in a study of technical replicates of blood from several donors. Profiling relied on immunoSEQ multiplex PCR, and the TCRdb table lists in-frame clones only, not all of them. The sample has approximately 50,000 clones; just over 85% are singletons. Sequencing input: PBMCs. The receptors stem from a human donor in good health. Some clones in this sample may be carry-over from other donors' samples.

This chain joins TRBV7-2 and TRBJ2-2; no firm D call. Trimming left V 7 bases short and J 7 bases short, with 13 bases between. This CDR3 region has 13 residues. Germline values: CDR1 SGHTA, CDR2 FQGNSA. The CDR3 region has the DNA TGTGCCAGCACCCAGCAGCTAGACGGGGAGCTGTTTTTT. This gives the protein CASTQQLDGELFF.

The V gene is TRBV19, the J gene TRBJ2-4; 12 bases are a match to TRBD2. The germline V gene has CDR1 LNHDA and CDR2 SQIVND (reference sequence). There are 19 residues in the CDR3. Germline trimming cut 4 bases from V and 0 bases from J; bases unmatched to any gene: 10. CDR3 sequence (DNA): TGTGCCAGTAGTAGGCTAGCGGGAGGGCCGGATCTAGCCAAAAACATTCAGTACTTC. Its protein product is CASSRLAGGPDLAKNIQYF.

The V gene is TRBV5-6, the J gene TRBJ1-1; 9 bases match TRBD1. Germline V gene sequence: CDR1 SGHDT, CDR2 YYEEEE. Trimming removed 4 bases from V and 10 bases from J; junction bases left unmatched: 5. The CDR3 length is 12 residues. CDR3 DNA: TGTGCCAGCAGCAGCGGACAGGGGCCAGCTTTCTTT. Translating it yields CASSSGQGPAFF.

This clone has only a few counts. DNA of the CDR3: TGTGCCACCAGCGCACTAGGGGGCGCGGGGGAGACCCAGTACTTC. Protein product: CATSALGGAGETQYF. The rearrangement uses TRBV15 and TRBJ2-5; D perhaps matches TRBD1 (7 bases). Germline V gene data show CDR1 as LNHNV and CDR2 as YYDKDF (reference sequence). The CDR3 covers 15 residues. With 5 bases removed from V and 5 bases from J, the gap between germline ends came to 18 bases.

This clone was seen only a few times. The J gene is TRBJ2-6, the V gene TRBV7-9, with TRBD1 matching over 9 bases. Germline V gene sequence: CDR1 SEHNR, CDR2 FQNEAQ (reference sequence). After removal of 4 bases from V and 2 bases from J, the junction contained 3 bases not matched to a gene. CDR3 size: 16 residues. The CDR3 DNA reads as TGTGCCAGCAGCTCGAACAGGGGGCCTGGGGCCAACGTCCTGACTTTC. Translation: CASSSNRGPGANVLTF.

This chain joins TRBV7-9 and TRBJ2-7; tentatively, D is TRBD2 (5 bases). This CDR3 is 16 amino acids long. V lost 5 bases, J lost 6 bases, and 23 bases lay in between. CDR1 SEHNR and CDR2 FQNEAQ come from the germline V gene (reference sequence). CDR3 protein: CASSAEVGQPRAEQYF. The CDR3 DNA sequence: TGTGCCAGCAGCGCGGAGGTAGGGCAGCCCAGAGCCGAGCAGTACTTC.

V gene TRBV9 combines with J gene TRBJ1-5, with a tentative D call TRBD1 (6 bases). V gave up 2 bases and J gave up 2 bases, with 11 bases separating them. Germline V lookup: CDR1 SGDLS, CDR2 YYNGEE. This CDR3 comprises 15 residues. CDR3 DNA: TGTGCCAGCAGCGTTGGGGAGGGGGGCAATCAGCCCCAGCATTTT. Its translation is CASSVGEGGNQPQHF.

This clone appeared a few times. This sequence joins TRBV7-9 and TRBJ1-6; a weak D match, TRBD1 (6 bases). Trimming removed 5 bases at V and 9 bases at J, with 20 bases between. In germline, CDR1 is SEHNR, CDR2 FQNEAQ (reference sequence). CDR3 size: 16 residues. The CDR3 nucleotides are TGTGCCAGCAGCCCAGGGGCAGGGGTATTCGGTTCACCCCTCCACTTT. This codes for CASSPGAGVFGSPLHF.

CDR3 amino acids: CASNPPWGQHYEQYF. The DNA of the CDR3 is TGTGCCAGCAACCCACCTTGGGGCCAACACTACGAGCAGTACTTC. The V and J genes are TRBV2 and TRBJ2-7; TRBD1 is a possible D gene (5 bases). This CDR3 comprises 15 residues. Per germline, CDR1 SNHLY and CDR2 FYNNEI. V lost 7 bases, J lost 3 bases, and 19 bases lay in between.

This clone was counted a single time. The chain couples TRBV7-2 to TRBJ2-7; TRBD2 matches 12 bases. The CDR3 runs 17 residues. Germline-derived CDR1 and CDR2 are SGHTA and FQGNSA. Unmatched junction bases numbered 12, after V lost 5 bases and J lost 4 bases. CDR3 amino acids: CASSAAASGGAKYEQYF. CDR3 DNA sequence: TGTGCCAGCAGCGCGGCGGCTAGCGGGGGGGCTAAGTACGAGCAGTACTTC.

This clone was recorded a few times. V usage is TRBV29-1 and J usage is TRBJ1-1, with D possibly being TRBD1 (6 bases). The CDR3 length is 12 residues. Trimming pared 7 bases from V and 1 base from J, leaving 10 bases between. Germline CDR1 reads SQVTM; CDR2 reads ANQGSEA. CDR3 loop: CSADRTNTEAFF. Written as DNA, the CDR3 is TGCAGCGCCGACAGGACGAACACTGAAGCTTTCTTT.

J is TRBJ2-7 and V is TRBV29-1, with D hard to call. Germline CDR1 SQVTM, CDR2 ANQGSEA. The CDR3 extends over 11 amino acids. The ends were cut back, 5 bases at V and 1 base at J, with 6 bases in the middle. In DNA, the CDR3 is TGCAGCGTTCGCGAGTCCTACGAGCAGTACTTC. It translates to CSVRESYEQYF.

This clone was recorded once. The chain joins TRBV13 to TRBJ1-1; weak D call: TRBD1 (5 bases). Germline CDR1 and CDR2: PRHDT and FYEKMQ (reference sequence). Deletions cut 2 bases from V and 6 bases from J, with 16 bases between. The CDR3 covers 15 residues. CDR3 residues: CASSLSPGRVAEAFF. The CDR3 bases are TGTGCCAGCAGCTTATCCCCGGGCAGGGTGGCTGAAGCTTTCTTT.

This chain links TRBV11-3 with TRBJ2-1; 11 bases line up with TRBD2. Germline loops: CDR1 SGHNT, CDR2 YENEEA. The trim removed 1 base at V and 5 bases at J, leaving 13 bases unmatched. This CDR3 spans 19 amino acids. The CDR3 loop reads CASSLGGVWGLADNNEQFF. The CDR3 bases are TGTGCCAGCAGCTTAGGTGGGGTTTGGGGACTAGCGGACAACAATGAGCAGTTCTTC.

This rearrangement joins TRBV13 to TRBJ2-1; 7 positions agree with TRBD1. Trimming took 5 bases from V and 4 from J; bases not matched to a gene: 8. Germline V gives CDR1 PRHDT, CDR2 FYEKMQ (reference sequence). The CDR3 runs to 15 residues. The CDR3 sequence: CASSIFTGVYNEQFF. DNA of the CDR3: TGTGCCAGCAGCATTTTCACAGGGGTTTACAATGAGCAGTTCTTC.

This clone is termed medium-sized. The rearrangement joins TRBV11-2 to TRBJ2-7; TRBD1 might be the D (6 bases). The CDR3 is 14 amino acids. Trimming shortened V by 3 bases and J by 0 bases, and 9 bases separated the two germline ends. In germline, CDR1 is SGHAT, CDR2 FQNNGV. Written as DNA, the CDR3 is TGTGCCAGCAGCTTTCGGGACATCTCCTACGAGCAGTACTTC. Protein: CASSFRDISYEQYF. Full variable domain (rest looked up from reference TRBV11-2 and TRBJ2-7): EAGVAQSPRYKIIEKRQSVAFWCNPISGHATLYWYQQILGQGPKLLIQFQNNGVVDDSQLPKDRFSAERLKGVDSTLKIQPAKLEDSAVYLCASSFRDISYEQYFGPGTRLTVT.

In this sample, this clone turned up a few times. This rearrangement joins TRBV4-2 to TRBJ2-1; 7 bases match TRBD2. CDR1 is LGHNA, CDR2 YNFKEQ, per germline. Germline trimming cut 4 bases from V and 10 bases from J; bases unmatched to any gene: 4. The CDR3 runs to 12 residues. The CDR3 DNA sequence: TGTGCCAGCAGCCCAAACGGGAGGGAGCAGTTCTTC. This sequence encodes CASSPNGREQFF.

This chain links TRBV5-4 with TRBJ1-2, with a weak D call TRBD1 (6 bases). Trimming shortened V by 0 bases and J by 4 bases, and 10 bases separated the two germline ends. This CDR3 is 14 amino acids long. Germline CDR1 is SGHNT and CDR2 is YYREEE (reference sequence). The CDR3 loop reads CASSLGQGSYGYTF. For the CDR3, the DNA is TGTGCCAGCAGCTTGGGGCAGGGGAGCTATGGCTACACCTTC.